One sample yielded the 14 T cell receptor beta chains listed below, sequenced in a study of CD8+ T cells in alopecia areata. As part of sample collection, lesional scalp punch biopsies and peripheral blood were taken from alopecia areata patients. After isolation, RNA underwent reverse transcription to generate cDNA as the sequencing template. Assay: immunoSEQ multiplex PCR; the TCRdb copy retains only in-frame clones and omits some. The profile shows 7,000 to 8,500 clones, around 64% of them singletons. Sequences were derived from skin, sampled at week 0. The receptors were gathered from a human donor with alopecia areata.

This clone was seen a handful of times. CDR3 region: CASSSNDRTGWNSPLHF. The CDR3 bases are TGTGCCAGCAGCTCAAACGATAGGACAGGGTGGAATTCACCCCTCCACTTT. The chain recombines TRBV7-2 with TRBJ1-6; 8 nucleotides agree with TRBD1. Germline lookup yields CDR1 SGHTA and CDR2 FQGNSA. This CDR3 has 17 residues. J was trimmed by 7 bases and V by 4 bases; bases with no gene match: 12.

The CDR3 reads CAWSRDTDTQYF. In DNA form, the CDR3 reads TGTGCCTGGAGTCGCGACACAGATACGCAGTATTTT. This rearrangement joins TRBV30 to TRBJ2-3, with unresolved D. The CDR3 runs 12 residues. Per germline, CDR1 GTSNPN and CDR2 SVGIG (reference sequence). The V and J ends lost 2 bases and 2 bases respectively, with 5 bases between them. Using reference TRBV30 and TRBJ2-3 for the parts outside the CDR3, the full variable domain is SQTIHQWPATLVQPVGSPLSLECTVEGTSNPNLYWYRQAAGRGLQLLFYSVGIGQISSEVPQNLSASRPQDRQFILSSKKLLLSDSGFYLCAWSRDTDTQYFGPGTRLTVL.

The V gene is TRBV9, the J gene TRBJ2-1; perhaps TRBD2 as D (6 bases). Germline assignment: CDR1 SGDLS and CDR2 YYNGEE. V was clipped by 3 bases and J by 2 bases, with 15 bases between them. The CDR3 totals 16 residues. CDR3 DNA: TGTGCCAGCAGCGCGCGGGACGGAGGAACCTACAATGAGCAGTTCTTC. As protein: CASSARDGGTYNEQFF.

The CDR3 protein is CSVLGTSVANEQFF. In DNA form, the CDR3 reads TGCAGCGTTCTCGGGACTAGTGTAGCCAATGAGCAGTTCTTC. This chain links TRBV29-1 with TRBJ2-1; 8 nucleotides line up with TRBD2. The V gene's germline CDR1 is SQVTM and CDR2 ANQGSEA. With V trimmed by 5 bases and J by 6 bases, 9 bases remained unmatched. This CDR3 has 14 amino acids.

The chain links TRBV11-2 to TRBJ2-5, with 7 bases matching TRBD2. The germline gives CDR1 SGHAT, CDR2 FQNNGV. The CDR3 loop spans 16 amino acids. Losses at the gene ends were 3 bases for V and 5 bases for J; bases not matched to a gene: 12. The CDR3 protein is CASSFLLARGGETQYF. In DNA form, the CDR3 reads TGTGCCAGCAGCTTTCTACTAGCGAGAGGAGGGGAGACCCAGTACTTC.

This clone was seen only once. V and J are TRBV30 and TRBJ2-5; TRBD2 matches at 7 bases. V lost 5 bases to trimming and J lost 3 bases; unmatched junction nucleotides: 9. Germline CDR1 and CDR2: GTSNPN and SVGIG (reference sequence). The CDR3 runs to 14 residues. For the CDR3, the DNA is TGTGCCTGGCGTGGGGGGGGGATGGAAGAGACCCAGTACTTC. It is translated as CAWRGGGMEETQYF.

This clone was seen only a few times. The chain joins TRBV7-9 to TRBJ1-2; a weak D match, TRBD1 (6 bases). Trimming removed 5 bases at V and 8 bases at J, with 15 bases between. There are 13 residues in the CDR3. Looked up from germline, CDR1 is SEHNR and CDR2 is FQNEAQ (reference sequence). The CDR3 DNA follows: TGTGCCAGCAGCGAGACAGGATCTGGCGGCTACACCTTC. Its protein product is CASSETGSGGYTF. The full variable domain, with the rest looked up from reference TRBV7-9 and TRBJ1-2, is DTGVSQNPRHKITKRGQNVTFRCDPISEHNRLYWYRQTLGQGPEFLTYFQNEAQLEKSRLLSDRFSAERPKGSFSTLEIQRTEQGDSAMYLCASSETGSGGYTFGSGTRLTVV.

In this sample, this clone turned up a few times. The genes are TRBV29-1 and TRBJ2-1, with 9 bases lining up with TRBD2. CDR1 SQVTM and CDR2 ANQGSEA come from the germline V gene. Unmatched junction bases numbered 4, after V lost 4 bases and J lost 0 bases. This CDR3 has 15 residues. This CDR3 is CSVGAGGSSYNEQFF. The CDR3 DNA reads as TGCAGCGTTGGTGCGGGGGGGAGCTCCTACAATGAGCAGTTCTTC.

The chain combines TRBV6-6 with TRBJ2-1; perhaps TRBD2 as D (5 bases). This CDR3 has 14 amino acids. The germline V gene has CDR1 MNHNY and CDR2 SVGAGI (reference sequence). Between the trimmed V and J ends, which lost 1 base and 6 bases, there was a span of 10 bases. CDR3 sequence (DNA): TGTGCCAGCAGTTACTTGGGCCGGGGCAATGAGCAGTTCTTC. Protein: CASSYLGRGNEQFF.

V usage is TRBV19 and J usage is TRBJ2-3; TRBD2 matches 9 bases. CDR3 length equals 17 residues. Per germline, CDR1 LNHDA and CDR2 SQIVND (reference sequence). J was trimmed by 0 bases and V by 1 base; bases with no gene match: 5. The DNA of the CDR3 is TGTGCCAGTAGTATAGCGTATAGCGGGAGAAGCACAGATACGCAGTATTTT. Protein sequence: CASSIAYSGRSTDTQYF.

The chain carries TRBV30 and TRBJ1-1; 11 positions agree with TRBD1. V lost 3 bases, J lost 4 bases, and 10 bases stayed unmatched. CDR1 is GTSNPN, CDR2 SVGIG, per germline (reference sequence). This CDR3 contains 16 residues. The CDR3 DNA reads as TGTGCCTGGAGAATAAAACCGGGACAGGGGGGCACTGAAGCTTTCTTT. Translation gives CAWRIKPGQGGTEAFF.

CDR3 sequence reads: CASSLAGRGITDTQYF. The CDR3 bases are TGCGCCAGCAGCTTGGCGGGACGGGGCATCACAGATACGCAGTATTTT. This chain joins TRBV5-1 and TRBJ2-3; the D gene could be TRBD1 or TRBD2 (5 bases each). Trimming cost V 0 bases and J 2 bases, with 13 bases left between them. Looked up from germline, CDR1 is SGHRS and CDR2 is YFSETQ. The CDR3 loop spans 16 amino acids.

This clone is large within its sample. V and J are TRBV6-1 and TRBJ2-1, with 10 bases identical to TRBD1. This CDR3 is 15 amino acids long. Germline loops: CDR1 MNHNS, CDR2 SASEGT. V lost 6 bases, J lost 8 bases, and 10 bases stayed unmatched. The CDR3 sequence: CASRPDRGRTDEQFF. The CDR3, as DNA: TGTGCCAGCAGACCCGACAGGGGGCGAACCGATGAGCAGTTCTTC.

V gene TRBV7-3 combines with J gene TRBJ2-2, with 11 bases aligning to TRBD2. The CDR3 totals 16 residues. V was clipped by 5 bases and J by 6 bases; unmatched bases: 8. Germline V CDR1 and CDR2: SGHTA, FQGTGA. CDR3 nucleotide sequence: TGTGCCAGCAGCCCAGGGACTAGCGGTGCGTCCGGGGAGCTGTTTTTT. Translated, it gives CASSPGTSGASGELFF.